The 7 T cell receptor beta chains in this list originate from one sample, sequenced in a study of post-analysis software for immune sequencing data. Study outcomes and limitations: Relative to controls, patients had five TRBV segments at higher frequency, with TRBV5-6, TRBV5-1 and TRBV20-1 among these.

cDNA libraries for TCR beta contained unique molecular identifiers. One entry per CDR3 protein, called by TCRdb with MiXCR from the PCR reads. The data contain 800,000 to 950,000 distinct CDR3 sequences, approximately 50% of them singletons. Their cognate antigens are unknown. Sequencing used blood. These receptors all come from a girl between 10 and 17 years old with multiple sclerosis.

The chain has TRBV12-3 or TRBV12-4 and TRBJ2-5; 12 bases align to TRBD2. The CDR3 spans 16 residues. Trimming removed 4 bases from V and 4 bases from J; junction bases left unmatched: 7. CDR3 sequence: CASSSLAGGPAETQYF. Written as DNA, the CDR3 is TGTGCCAGCAGTTCCCTAGCGGGAGGGCCCGCAGAGACCCAGTACTTC.

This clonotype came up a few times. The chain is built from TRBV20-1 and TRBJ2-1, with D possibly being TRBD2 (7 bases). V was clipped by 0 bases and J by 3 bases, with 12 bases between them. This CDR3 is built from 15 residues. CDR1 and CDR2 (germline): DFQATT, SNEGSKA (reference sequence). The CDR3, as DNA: TGCAGTGCTAGAGAGTCGGGGGGCCACTACAATGAGCAGTTCTTC. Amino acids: CSARESGGHYNEQFF.

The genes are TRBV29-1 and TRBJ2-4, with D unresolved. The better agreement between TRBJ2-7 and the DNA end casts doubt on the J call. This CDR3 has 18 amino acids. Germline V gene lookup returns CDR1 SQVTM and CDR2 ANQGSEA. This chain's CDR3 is CSVSGLELSSHLFDEQYF. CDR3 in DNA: TGCAGCGTGTCCGGGCTAGAACTATCTTCCCATCTCTTCGACGAGCAGTACTTC.

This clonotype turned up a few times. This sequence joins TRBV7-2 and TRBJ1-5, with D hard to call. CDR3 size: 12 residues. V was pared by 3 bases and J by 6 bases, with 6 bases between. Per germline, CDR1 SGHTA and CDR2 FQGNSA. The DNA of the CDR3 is TGTGCCAGCAGCTTTTTAGGTCAGCCCCAGCATTTT. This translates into CASSFLGQPQHF.

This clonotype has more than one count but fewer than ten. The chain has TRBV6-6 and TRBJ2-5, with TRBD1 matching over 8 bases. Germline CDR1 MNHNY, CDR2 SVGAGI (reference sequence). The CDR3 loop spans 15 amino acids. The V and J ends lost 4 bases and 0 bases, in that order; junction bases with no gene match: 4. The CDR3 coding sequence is TGTGCCAGCAGTTCGACAGGGGTGCACCAAGAGACCCAGTACTTC. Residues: CASSSTGVHQETQYF.

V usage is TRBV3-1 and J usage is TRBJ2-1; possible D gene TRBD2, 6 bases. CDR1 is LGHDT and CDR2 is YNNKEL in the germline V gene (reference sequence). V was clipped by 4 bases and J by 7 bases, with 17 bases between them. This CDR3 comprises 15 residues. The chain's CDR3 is CASSLGGRSRNEQFF. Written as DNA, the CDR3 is TGTGCCAGCAGCCTTGGAGGGCGATCCAGGAATGAGCAGTTCTTC.

The CDR3 sequence: CSVLDDRRGKYEQYF. In DNA form, the CDR3 reads TGCAGCGTCCTGGACGATAGGAGGGGCAAGTACGAGCAGTACTTC. The V call is TRBV29-1, the J call TRBJ2-7; weak D call: TRBD2 (6 bases). Germline V gives CDR1 SQVTM, CDR2 ANQGSEA. V dropped 6 bases and J dropped 4 bases, with 22 bases sitting between them. The CDR3 is 15 amino acids.